This T cell receptor (beta chain) was profiled in a study of T cell responses to AZD1222 COVID-19 vaccine. Study conclusions and caveats: It should be noted that donors were predominantly white British and more often female, and clonal diversity was possibly underestimated. Spike-specific TCR breadth and depth grew following two AZD1222 doses.

Germline V lookup: CDR1 SGHTA, CDR2 FQGNSA. The CDR3 runs 18 residues. The V segment lost 2 bases and the J segment 0 bases; nucleotides outside the gene matches: 9. A note on this clone: Its specificity is unknown.

The table came from immunoSEQ multiplex PCR; TCRdb's copy has only in-frame clones and leaves some out. The sample includes 65,000 to 90,000 clones, roughly 87% of them seen just once. Source: peripheral blood, taken 28 days after the second AZD1222 dose. The receptor comes from an adult who received the AZD1222 COVID-19 vaccine. J is TRBJ2-2 and V is TRBV7-2, with 7 bases aligning to TRBD1. CDR3 in DNA: TGTGCCAGCAGCTTACGCGTCCGGGACAGCGCGAACACCGGGGAGCTGTTTTTT. Its translation: CASSLRVRDSANTGELFF.